This record looks at one TCR beta chain sequence and its context. The sample belongs to a study of early T cells in non-severe SARS-CoV-2 infection. Between the trimmed V and J ends, which lost 6 bases and 2 bases, there was a span of 13 bases. Germline loops: CDR1 MNHEY, CDR2 SVGEGT. The CDR3 is 14 amino acids. TCRdb reprocessed the 5' RACE reads via MiXCR and lists one record per CDR3 protein. The sample lists some 120,000 distinct CDR3 sequences, about 16% occurring once. V and J are TRBV6-2 or TRBV6-3 and TRBJ2-5; possible D gene TRBD2, 6 bases. The sample consisted of whole blood. The TCR sequence derives from an adult who was a healthcare worker with PCR-confirmed SARS-CoV-2 infection or an uninfected control (not recorded which). CDR3 in DNA: TGTGCCAGCAGGGGGGACCGGGGGCAAGAGACCCAGTACTTC. It is translated as CASRGDRGQETQYF.